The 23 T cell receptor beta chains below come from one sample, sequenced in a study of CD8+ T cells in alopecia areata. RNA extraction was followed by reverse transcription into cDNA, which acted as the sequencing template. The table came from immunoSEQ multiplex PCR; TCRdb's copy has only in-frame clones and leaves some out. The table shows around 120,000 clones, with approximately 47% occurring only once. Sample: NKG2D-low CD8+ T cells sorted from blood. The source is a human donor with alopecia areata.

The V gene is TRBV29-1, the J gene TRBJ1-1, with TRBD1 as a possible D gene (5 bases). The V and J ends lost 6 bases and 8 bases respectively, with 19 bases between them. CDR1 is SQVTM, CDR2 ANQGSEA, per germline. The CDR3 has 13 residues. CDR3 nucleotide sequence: TGCAGCGTGCCCTGGTCGGGGCCTAGGGAAGCTTTCTTT. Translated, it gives CSVPWSGPREAFF.

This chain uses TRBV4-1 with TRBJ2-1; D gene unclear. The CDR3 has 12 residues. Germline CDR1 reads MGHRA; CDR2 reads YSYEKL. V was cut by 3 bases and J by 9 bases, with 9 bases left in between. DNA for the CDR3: TGCGCCAGCAGCCAGAGGTTAGGTGAGCAGTTCTTC. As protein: CASSQRLGEQFF.

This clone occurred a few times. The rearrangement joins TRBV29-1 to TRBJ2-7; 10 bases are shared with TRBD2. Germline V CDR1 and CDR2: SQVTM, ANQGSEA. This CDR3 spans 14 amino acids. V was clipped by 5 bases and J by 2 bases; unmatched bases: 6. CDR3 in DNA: TGCAGCGTTTCGGGGACTAGCGATACCTACGAGCAGTACTTC. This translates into CSVSGTSDTYEQYF.

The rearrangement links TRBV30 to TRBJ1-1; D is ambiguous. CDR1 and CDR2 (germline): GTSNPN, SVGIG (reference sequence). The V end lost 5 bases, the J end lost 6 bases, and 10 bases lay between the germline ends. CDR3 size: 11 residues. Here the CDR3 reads CAWSADAEAFF. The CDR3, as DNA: TGTGCCTGGTCGGCGGACGCTGAAGCTTTCTTT. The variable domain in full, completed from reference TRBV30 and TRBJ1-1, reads SQTIHQWPATLVQPVGSPLSLECTVEGTSNPNLYWYRQAAGRGLQLLFYSVGIGQISSEVPQNLSASRPQDRQFILSSKKLLLSDSGFYLCAWSADAEAFFGQGTRLTVV.

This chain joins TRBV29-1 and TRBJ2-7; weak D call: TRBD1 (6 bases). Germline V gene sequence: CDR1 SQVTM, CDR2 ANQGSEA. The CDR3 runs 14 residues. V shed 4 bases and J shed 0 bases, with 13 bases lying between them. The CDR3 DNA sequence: TGCAGCGTTGTGCCCAGGGGTAACTCCTACGAGCAGTACTTC. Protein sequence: CSVVPRGNSYEQYF.

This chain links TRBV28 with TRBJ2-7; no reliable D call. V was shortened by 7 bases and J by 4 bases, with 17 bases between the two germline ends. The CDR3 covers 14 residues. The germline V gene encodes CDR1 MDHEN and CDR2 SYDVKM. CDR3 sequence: CASTPEVGLYEQYF. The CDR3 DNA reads TGTGCCAGCACCCCCGAGGTCGGTTTGTACGAGCAGTACTTC. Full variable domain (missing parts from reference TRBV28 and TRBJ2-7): DVKVTQSSRYLVKRTGEKVFLECVQDMDHENMFWYRQDPGLGLRLIYFSYDVKMKEKGDIPEGYSVSREKKERFSLILESASTNQTSMYLCASTPEVGLYEQYFGPGTRLTVT.

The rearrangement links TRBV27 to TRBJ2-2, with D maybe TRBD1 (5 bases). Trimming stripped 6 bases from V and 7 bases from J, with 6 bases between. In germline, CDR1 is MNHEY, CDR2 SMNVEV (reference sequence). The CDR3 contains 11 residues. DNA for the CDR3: TGTGCCAGCAGAAGGGGCGGGGAGCTGTTTTTT. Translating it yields CASRRGGELFF.

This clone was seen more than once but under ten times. The CDR3 reads CSVPGADTGELFF. CDR3 coding DNA: TGCAGCGTTCCAGGGGCGGACACCGGGGAGCTGTTTTTT. J is TRBJ2-2 and V is TRBV29-1; TRBD1 might be the D (6 bases). This CDR3 has 13 residues. Looked up from germline, CDR1 is SQVTM and CDR2 is ANQGSEA. V was clipped by 5 bases and J by 3 bases, with 10 bases between them.

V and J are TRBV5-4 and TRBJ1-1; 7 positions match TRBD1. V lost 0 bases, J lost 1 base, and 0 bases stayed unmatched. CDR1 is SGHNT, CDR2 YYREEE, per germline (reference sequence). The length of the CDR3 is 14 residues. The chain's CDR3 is CASSLAGGNTEAFF. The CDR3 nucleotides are TGTGCCAGCAGCTTGGCAGGGGGGAACACTGAAGCTTTCTTT.

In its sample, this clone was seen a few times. This chain's CDR3 is CASGKNTGELFF. The CDR3 DNA sequence: TGTGCCAGCGGCAAGAACACCGGGGAGCTGTTTTTT. This sequence joins TRBV27 and TRBJ2-2; D unresolved. Germline CDR1 MNHEY, CDR2 SMNVEV (reference sequence). This CDR3 region has 12 residues. V dropped 8 bases and J dropped 1 base, with 5 bases sitting between them.

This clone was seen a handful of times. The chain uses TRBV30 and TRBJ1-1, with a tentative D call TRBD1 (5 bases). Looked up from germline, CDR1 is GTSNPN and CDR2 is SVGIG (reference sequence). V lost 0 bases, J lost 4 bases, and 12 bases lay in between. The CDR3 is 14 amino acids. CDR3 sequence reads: CAWSVLRGGTEAFF. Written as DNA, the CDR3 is TGTGCCTGGAGTGTACTGAGGGGTGGCACTGAAGCTTTCTTT.

The DNA for the CDR3 is TGCAGCGTGGACCACCTATTGGGCAATGAGCAGTTCTTC. Translation gives CSVDHLLGNEQFF. This chain joins TRBV29-1 and TRBJ2-1; D is undetermined. The germline V and J ends were trimmed by 6 bases and 6 bases, with 15 bases remaining between them. Germline values: CDR1 SQVTM, CDR2 ANQGSEA. The CDR3 totals 13 residues.

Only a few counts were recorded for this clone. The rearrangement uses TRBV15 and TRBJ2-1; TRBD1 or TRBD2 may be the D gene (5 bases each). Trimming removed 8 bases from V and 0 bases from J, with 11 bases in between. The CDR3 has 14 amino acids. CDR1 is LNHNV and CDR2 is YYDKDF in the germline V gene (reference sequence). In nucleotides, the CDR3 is TGTGCCACCGGGGCTGGGAGCTCCTACAATGAGCAGTTCTTC. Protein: CATGAGSSYNEQFF.

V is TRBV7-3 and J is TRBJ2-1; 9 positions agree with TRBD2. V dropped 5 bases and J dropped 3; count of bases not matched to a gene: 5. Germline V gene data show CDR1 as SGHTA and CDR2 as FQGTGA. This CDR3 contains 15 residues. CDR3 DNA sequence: TGTGCCAGCAGCATATCTAGCGGGGACTACAATGAGCAGTTCTTC. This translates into CASSISSGDYNEQFF.

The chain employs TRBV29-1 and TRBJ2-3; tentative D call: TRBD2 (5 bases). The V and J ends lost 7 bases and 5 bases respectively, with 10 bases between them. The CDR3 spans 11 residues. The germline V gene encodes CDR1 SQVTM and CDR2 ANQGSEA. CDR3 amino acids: CSAEGVDTQYF. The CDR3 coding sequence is TGCAGCGCCGAGGGAGTAGATACGCAGTATTTT.

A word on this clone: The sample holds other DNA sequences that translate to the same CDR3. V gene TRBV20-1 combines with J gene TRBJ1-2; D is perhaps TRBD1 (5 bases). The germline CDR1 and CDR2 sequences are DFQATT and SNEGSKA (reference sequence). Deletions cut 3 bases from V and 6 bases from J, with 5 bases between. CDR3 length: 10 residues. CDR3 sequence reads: CSARGDGYTF. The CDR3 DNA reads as TGCAGTGCTAGGGGGGATGGCTACACCTTC.

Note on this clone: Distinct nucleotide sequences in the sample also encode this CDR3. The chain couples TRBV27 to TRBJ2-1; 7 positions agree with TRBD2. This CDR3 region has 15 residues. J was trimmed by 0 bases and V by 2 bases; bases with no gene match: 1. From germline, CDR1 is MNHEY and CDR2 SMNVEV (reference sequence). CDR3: CASSLGGSSYNEQFF. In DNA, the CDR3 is TGTGCCAGCAGTTTAGGCGGGAGCTCCTACAATGAGCAGTTCTTC.

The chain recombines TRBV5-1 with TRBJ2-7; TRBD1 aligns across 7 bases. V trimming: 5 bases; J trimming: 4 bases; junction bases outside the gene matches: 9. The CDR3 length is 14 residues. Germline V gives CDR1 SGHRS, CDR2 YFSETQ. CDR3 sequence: CASRDRAYSYEQYF. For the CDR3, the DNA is TGCGCCAGCAGAGACAGGGCCTACTCATACGAGCAGTACTTC.

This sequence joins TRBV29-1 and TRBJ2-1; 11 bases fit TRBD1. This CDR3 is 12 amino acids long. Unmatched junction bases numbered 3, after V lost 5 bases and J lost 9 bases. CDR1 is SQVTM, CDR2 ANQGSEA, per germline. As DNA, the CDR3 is TGCAGCGTTTGGGACAGGGGGTCTGAGCAGTTCTTC. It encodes CSVWDRGSEQFF.

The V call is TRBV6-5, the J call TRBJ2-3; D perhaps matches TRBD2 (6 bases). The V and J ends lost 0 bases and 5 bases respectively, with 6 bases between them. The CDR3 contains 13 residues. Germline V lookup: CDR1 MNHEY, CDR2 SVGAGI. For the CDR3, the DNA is TGTGCCAGCAGTTACTCGGGAGGAGATACGCAGTATTTT. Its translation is CASSYSGGDTQYF.

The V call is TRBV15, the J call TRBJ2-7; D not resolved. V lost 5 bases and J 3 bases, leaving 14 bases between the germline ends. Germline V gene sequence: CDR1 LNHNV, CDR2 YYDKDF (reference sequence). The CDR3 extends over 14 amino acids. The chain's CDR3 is CATSDRTEDYEQYF. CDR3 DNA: TGTGCCACCAGCGACCGGACCGAAGACTACGAGCAGTACTTC.

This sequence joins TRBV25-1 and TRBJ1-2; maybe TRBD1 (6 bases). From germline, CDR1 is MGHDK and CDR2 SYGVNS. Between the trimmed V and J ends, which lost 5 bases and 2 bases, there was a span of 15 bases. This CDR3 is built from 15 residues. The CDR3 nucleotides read TGTGCCAGCAGTCCATACAGGGCAAACAACTATGGCTACACCTTC. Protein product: CASSPYRANNYGYTF.

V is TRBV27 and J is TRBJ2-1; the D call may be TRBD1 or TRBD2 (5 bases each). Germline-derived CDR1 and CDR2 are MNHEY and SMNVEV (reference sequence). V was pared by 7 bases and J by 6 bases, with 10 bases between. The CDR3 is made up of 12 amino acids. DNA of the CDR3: TGTGCCAGCACCCCCGGGACCAATGAGCAGTTCTTC. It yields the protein CASTPGTNEQFF.